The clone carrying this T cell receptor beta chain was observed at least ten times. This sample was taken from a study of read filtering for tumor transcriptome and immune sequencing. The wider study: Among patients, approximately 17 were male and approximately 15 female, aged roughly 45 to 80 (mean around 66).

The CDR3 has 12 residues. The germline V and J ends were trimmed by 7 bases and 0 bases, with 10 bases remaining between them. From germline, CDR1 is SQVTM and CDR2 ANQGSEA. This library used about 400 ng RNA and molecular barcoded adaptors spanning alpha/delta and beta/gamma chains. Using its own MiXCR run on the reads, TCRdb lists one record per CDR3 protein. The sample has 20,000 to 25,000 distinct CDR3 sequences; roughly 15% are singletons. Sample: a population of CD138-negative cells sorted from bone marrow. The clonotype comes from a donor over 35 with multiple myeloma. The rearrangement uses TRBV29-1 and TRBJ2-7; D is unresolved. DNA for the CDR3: TGCAGCGCTATCCTTATCTCCTACGAGCAGTACTTC. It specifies CSAILISYEQYF.